This entry lists 29 T cell receptor beta chains sequenced from one sample in a study of blood T cell repertoires in COVID-19. Profiling relied on immunoSEQ multiplex PCR, and the TCRdb table lists in-frame clones only, not all of them. The table includes 450,000 to 500,000 clones, about nine tenths detected once. Sequences were obtained from PBMCs or T cells enriched from blood (not recorded which). The source of these receptors is a woman between 18 and 29 years old who had recovered from COVID-19.

The CDR3 reads CASSLNRLAGTYEQYF. The DNA of the CDR3 is TGCGCCAGCAGCCTCAATCGCCTAGCGGGGACGTACGAGCAGTACTTC. The chain is built from TRBV5-1 and TRBJ2-7; 9 bases map to TRBD2. The CDR3 totals 16 residues. Germline trimming cut 4 bases from V and 4 bases from J; bases unmatched to any gene: 12. Per germline, CDR1 SGHRS and CDR2 YFSETQ.

This chain connects TRBV12-5 to TRBJ2-2, with 9 bases that match TRBD1. V lost 2 bases and J lost 6; bases outside the gene matches: 4. This CDR3 is 15 amino acids long. Germline V lookup: CDR1 LGHNT, CDR2 FRNRAP. CDR3 sequence: CASGLSTGGPGELFF. Here the CDR3 DNA reads TGTGCTAGTGGTTTGTCAACAGGGGGCCCCGGGGAGCTGTTTTTT. Together with reference TRBV12-5 and TRBJ2-2, the CDR3 gives the full variable domain: DARVTQTPRHKVTEMGQEVTMRCQPILGHNTVFWYRQTMMQGLELLAYFRNRAPLDDSGMPKDRFSAEMPDATLATLKIQPSEPRDSAVYFCASGLSTGGPGELFFGEGSRLTVL.

The chain recombines TRBV7-3 with TRBJ2-2; a possible D gene is TRBD1 (7 bases). V lost 5 bases and J 6 bases, leaving 16 bases between the germline ends. Germline V gene data show CDR1 as SGHTA and CDR2 as FQGTGA. This CDR3 spans 15 amino acids. The CDR3 loop is CASSPRGRGAGELFF. Written as DNA, the CDR3 is TGTGCCAGCAGCCCACGGGGCAGGGGGGCCGGGGAGCTGTTTTTT.

This chain connects TRBV25-1 to TRBJ1-4; TRBD1 might be the D (6 bases). CDR3 length: 15 amino acids. Germline assignment: CDR1 MGHDK and CDR2 SYGVNS. The V and J ends lost 2 bases and 2 bases respectively, with 9 bases between them. The CDR3: CASSEGQWTNEKLFF. CDR3 sequence (DNA): TGTGCCAGCAGTGAAGGACAGTGGACTAATGAAAAACTGTTTTTT.

This rearrangement joins TRBV2 to TRBJ1-4; D not certain. From germline, CDR1 is SNHLY and CDR2 FYNNEI. The CDR3 totals 14 residues. Trimming took off 2 bases at V and 13 bases at J, with 17 bases between the two ends. DNA of the CDR3: TGTGCCAGCAGTGAATATCCAGTCAAAGATGGACTGTTTTTT. Residues: CASSEYPVKDGLFF. Full variable domain (outside the CDR3, taken from reference TRBV2 and TRBJ1-4): EPEVTQTPSHQVTQMGQEVILRCVPISNHLYFYWYRQILGQKVEFLVSFYNNEISEKSEIFDDQFSVERPDGSNFTLKIRSTKLEDSAMYFCASSEYPVKDGLFFGSGTQLSVL.

This CDR3 reads CASSQDGGTSGGLTDTQYF. The CDR3, as DNA: TGCGCCAGCAGCCAAGATGGTGGGACTAGCGGGGGGCTCACAGATACGCAGTATTTT. The gene calls are TRBV4-1 and TRBJ2-3, with 15 bases aligning to TRBD2. CDR1 is MGHRA and CDR2 is YSYEKL in the germline V gene. The CDR3 runs to 19 residues. J was trimmed by 2 bases and V by 0 bases; bases with no gene match: 6.

The DNA for the CDR3 is TGTGCCTGGAGGTTGACAGGGCTTCAAGAGACCCAGTACTTC. Amino acids: CAWRLTGLQETQYF. The V and J genes are TRBV30 and TRBJ2-5; 7 bases match TRBD1. V trimming: 3 bases; J trimming: 2 bases; junction bases outside the gene matches: 6. The length of the CDR3 is 14 residues. Germline values: CDR1 GTSNPN, CDR2 SVGIG (reference sequence). Full variable domain (outside the CDR3, taken from reference TRBV30 and TRBJ2-5): SQTIHQWPATLVQPVGSPLSLECTVEGTSNPNLYWYRQAAGRGLQLLFYSVGIGQISSEVPQNLSASRPQDRQFILSSKKLLLSDSGFYLCAWRLTGLQETQYFGPGTRLLVL.

This clone was counted once. The sample carries other DNA sequences with the same CDR3. The V gene is TRBV11-2, the J gene TRBJ1-1; 8 positions agree with TRBD1. The CDR3 totals 14 residues. Germline V gene lookup returns CDR1 SGHAT and CDR2 FQNNGV. With V trimmed by 5 bases and J by 1 base, 3 bases remained unmatched. In DNA, the CDR3 is TGTGCCAGCAGCGTCACAGGGGGGAACACTGAAGCTTTCTTT. It is translated as CASSVTGGNTEAFF.

This sequence joins TRBV5-4 and TRBJ2-3, with 9 bases identical to TRBD1. The CDR3 is made up of 17 amino acids. Germline CDR1 reads SGHNT; CDR2 reads YYREEE (reference sequence). The ends lost 1 base at V and 2 bases at J; junction bases unmatched: 8. The CDR3 region is CASSLNRGQVHTDTQYF. The CDR3, as DNA: TGTGCCAGCAGCTTGAACAGGGGGCAGGTACACACAGATACGCAGTATTTT.

The J gene is TRBJ2-7, the V gene TRBV5-1; 13 bases map to TRBD2. CDR3 size: 15 residues. The junction had 3 bases not matched to a gene; V was cut back by 4 bases and J by 2 bases. Germline V CDR1 and CDR2: SGHRS, YFSETQ. Here the CDR3 reads CASSPTSGGAYEQYF. Here the CDR3 DNA reads TGCGCCAGCAGCCCCACTAGCGGGGGGGCCTACGAGCAGTACTTC.

The J gene is TRBJ1-1, the V gene TRBV6-9, with D possibly being TRBD1 (5 bases). CDR3 size: 14 residues. The germline CDR1 and CDR2 sequences are MNHGY and SVAAGI. Trimming removed 4 bases at V and 0 bases at J, with 9 bases between. In nucleotides, the CDR3 is TGTGCCAGCAGTTTGACAGTGCTGAACACTGAAGCTTTCTTT. This encodes CASSLTVLNTEAFF.

The rearrangement links TRBV3-1 (or the pseudogene TRBV3-2) to TRBJ2-2; D unresolved. In germline, CDR1 is LGHDT, CDR2 YNNKEL (reference sequence). Trimming pared 1 base from V and 1 base from J, leaving 4 bases between. This CDR3 is built from 14 residues. The CDR3 here is CASSQGGNTGELFF. In DNA form, the CDR3 reads TGTGCCAGCAGCCAAGGAGGGAACACCGGGGAGCTGTTTTTT.

Only a few counts were recorded for this clone. The rearrangement links TRBV15 to TRBJ1-2; 7 bases match TRBD1. Germline V lookup: CDR1 LNHNV, CDR2 YYDKDF (reference sequence). The CDR3 is made up of 13 amino acids. Trimming at V came to 6 bases and at J to 8 bases, leaving 9 bases not matched to a gene. CDR3 sequence: CATRPTGTGGYTF. The CDR3 coding sequence is TGTGCCACCAGACCGACAGGGACGGGAGGCTACACCTTC.

The chain links TRBV3-1 (or the pseudogene TRBV3-2) to TRBJ1-3; possible D gene TRBD1, 6 bases. V shed 6 bases and J shed 2 bases, with 14 bases lying between them. This CDR3 is 15 amino acids long. Per the germline V gene, CDR1 is LGHDT and CDR2 is YNNKEL (reference sequence). CDR3 loop: CASRSGQRTGNTIYF. The CDR3 DNA is TGTGCCAGCAGGTCCGGACAGAGAACTGGAAACACCATATATTTT.

This sequence joins TRBV10-3 and TRBJ2-1, with D possibly matching TRBD1 (6 bases). Germline CDR1 reads ENHRY; CDR2 reads SYGVKD. This CDR3 contains 11 residues. The ends were cut back, 2 bases at V and 10 bases at J, with 6 bases in the middle. CDR3 region: CAISEQGEQFF. The CDR3 DNA is TGTGCCATCAGTGAGCAGGGGGAGCAGTTCTTC.

The J gene is TRBJ2-6, the V gene TRBV2; tentative D call: TRBD2 (7 bases). The CDR3 consists of 18 residues. Germline V gene data show CDR1 as SNHLY and CDR2 as FYNNEI. Trimming stripped 6 bases from V and 0 bases from J, with 18 bases between. The DNA for the CDR3 is TGTGCCAGCAGGGGAGGGGGGTTCCAGCCCTCTGGGGCCAACGTCCTGACTTTC. Encoded protein: CASRGGGFQPSGANVLTF.

A single count supports this clone. CDR3 sequence: CASTTGERGYTF. CDR3 coding DNA: TGTGCCAGCACCACAGGGGAGCGCGGCTACACCTTC. The V and J genes are TRBV7-2 and TRBJ1-2; 7 nucleotides align to TRBD1. Germline V gene lookup returns CDR1 SGHTA and CDR2 FQGNSA. J was trimmed by 8 bases and V by 7 bases; bases with no gene match: 7. The CDR3 covers 12 residues.

The CDR3 loop reads CASAQFIYNEQFF. The CDR3 coding sequence is TGTGCCAGCGCCCAGTTTATCTACAATGAGCAGTTCTTC. This chain links TRBV27 with TRBJ2-1; D ambiguous. The germline V and J ends were trimmed by 8 bases and 3 bases, with 11 bases remaining between them. The CDR3 spans 13 residues. Germline CDR1 MNHEY, CDR2 SMNVEV (reference sequence).

This chain links TRBV27 with TRBJ1-2; 7 bases agree with TRBD1. This CDR3 comprises 16 residues. V lost 4 bases, J lost 5 bases, and 13 bases stayed unmatched. CDR1 MNHEY and CDR2 SMNVEV come from the germline V gene (reference sequence). The CDR3 DNA is TGTGCCAGCAGTTCAAAACCGGGACAGATCCTTTATGGCTACACCTTC. Amino acids: CASSSKPGQILYGYTF.

This chain links TRBV4-1 with TRBJ1-4; D uncertain. Germline lookup yields CDR1 MGHRA and CDR2 YSYEKL. The CDR3 contains 14 residues. V lost 1 base and J 7 bases, leaving 10 bases between the germline ends. The DNA of the CDR3 is TGCGCCAGCAGCCAAGGTGAGAGGTTTGAAAAACTGTTTTTT. Encoded protein: CASSQGERFEKLFF.

V and J are TRBV2 and TRBJ1-2; D call uncertain. CDR3 length: 12 residues. The V gene lost 3 bases and the J gene lost 8 bases, with 10 bases spanning the gap. Germline V gene data show CDR1 as SNHLY and CDR2 as FYNNEI. DNA of the CDR3: TGTGCCAGCAGTGAGGGCGAGAGAGGCTACACCTTC. Amino acid sequence: CASSEGERGYTF.

The J gene is TRBJ1-6, the V gene TRBV30; D is possibly TRBD1 (5 bases). With 5 bases removed from V and 7 bases from J, the gap between germline ends came to 18 bases. The CDR3 sequence is 15 residues long. The V gene's germline CDR1 is GTSNPN and CDR2 SVGIG (reference sequence). Written as DNA, the CDR3 is TGTGCCTGGGAGGGGTCCCCGTGGAAAAATTCACCCCTCCACTTT. Translating gives CAWEGSPWKNSPLHF.

J is TRBJ1-3 and V is TRBV13; D is possibly TRBD1 (6 bases). V gave up 5 bases and J gave up 1 base, with 21 bases separating them. This CDR3 contains 18 residues. The V gene's germline CDR1 is PRHDT and CDR2 FYEKMQ (reference sequence). CDR3 region: CASSPPKPLDRSGNTIYF. CDR3 bases: TGTGCCAGCAGCCCCCCCAAACCCTTGGACAGATCTGGAAACACCATATATTTT.

The chain is built from TRBV12-5 and TRBJ1-1; D remains ambiguous. Germline loops: CDR1 LGHNT, CDR2 FRNRAP. Trimming pared 1 base from V and 1 base from J, leaving 4 bases between. The CDR3 has 13 amino acids. CDR3 sequence (DNA): TGTGCTAGTGGTTTGGCTACGAACACTGAAGCTTTCTTT. Residues: CASGLATNTEAFF.

This rearrangement joins TRBV6-6 to TRBJ1-6, with 10 positions matching TRBD1. V was pared by 5 bases and J by 0 bases, with 10 bases of the junction left unmatched. CDR1 and CDR2 (germline): MNHNY, SVGAGI (reference sequence). The CDR3 covers 19 residues. CDR3 nucleotide sequence: TGTGCCAGCAGTCCCAAGACAGGGGGCGTCAGCTCCTATAATTCACCCCTCCACTTT. The encoded protein is CASSPKTGGVSSYNSPLHF.

The chain couples TRBV5-1 to TRBJ2-5; 8 nucleotides line up with TRBD2. V gave up 1 base and J gave up 3 bases; unmatched junction bases: 2. The CDR3 has 14 residues. Germline CDR1 SGHRS, CDR2 YFSETQ. CDR3 residues: CASSLRGLEETQYF. As DNA, the CDR3 is TGCGCCAGCAGCTTGAGGGGACTAGAAGAGACCCAGTACTTC.

The gene calls are TRBV7-9 and TRBJ2-5, with D perhaps matching TRBD1 (5 bases). The V end lost 5 bases, the J end lost 3 bases, and 10 bases lay between the germline ends. The CDR3 totals 13 residues. Germline CDR1 is SEHNR and CDR2 is FQNEAQ (reference sequence). The CDR3 nucleotides read TGTGCCAGCAGCGGCCTAGGGGAAGAGACCCAGTACTTC. Encoded protein: CASSGLGEETQYF.

This clone appeared once. The CDR3 loop is CASSQPRDLYHVLNEKLFF. DNA of the CDR3: TGCGCCAGCAGCCAACCCCGGGACTTATACCACGTGCTTAATGAAAAACTGTTTTTT. V and J are TRBV5-1 and TRBJ1-4, with D tentatively TRBD1 (5 bases). The V and J ends lost 4 bases and 4 bases respectively, with 26 bases between them. Germline V gene lookup returns CDR1 SGHRS and CDR2 YFSETQ. The CDR3 has 19 residues. The full variable domain, in which reference TRBV5-1 and TRBJ1-4 provide the parts outside the CDR3, is KAGVTQTPRYLIKTRGQQVTLSCSPISGHRSVSWYQQTPGQGLQFLFEYFSETQRNKGNFPGRFSGRQFSNSRSEMNVSTLELGDSALYLCASSQPRDLYHVLNEKLFFGSGTQLSVL.

The rearrangement joins TRBV11-2 to TRBJ2-6; D not resolved. CDR1 is SGHAT and CDR2 is FQNNGV in the germline V gene. CDR3 size: 17 residues. Trimming shortened V by 3 bases and J by 0 bases, and 12 bases separated the two germline ends. CDR3 sequence: CASSLSLSISGANVLTF. The CDR3 DNA reads TGTGCCAGCAGCTTGTCTCTATCGATCTCTGGGGCCAACGTCCTGACTTTC.